The 13 T cell receptor beta chains listed next were all sequenced from one sample in a study of shared clonotypes between healthy human individuals. Sequencing was performed with immunoSEQ multiplex PCR; in TCRdb, only in-frame clones are kept and a portion is missing. The sample holds 950,000 to 1,100,000 clones, about 75% seen once. Sequences were obtained from memory CD4+ T cells sorted from blood. Subset meaning: CD45RA-negative fraction. The origin of the receptors is a man younger than 35 in good health.

This chain uses TRBV2 with TRBJ2-2; 8 bases align to TRBD1. Trimming cost V 8 bases and J 4 bases; bases outside gene matches: 3. Per the germline V gene, CDR1 is SNHLY and CDR2 is FYNNEI. The CDR3 sequence is 13 residues long. CDR3 loop: CASGQGGTGELFF. DNA for the CDR3: TGTGCCAGCGGACAGGGTGGCACCGGGGAGCTGTTTTTT.

This clone has a count of ten or more. Other DNA sequences in this sample translate to the same CDR3. The chain combines TRBV13 with TRBJ1-6, with 10 bases identical to TRBD1. The CDR3 extends over 16 amino acids. The junction had 6 bases not matched to a gene; V was cut back by 1 base and J by 9 bases. The germline CDR1 and CDR2 sequences are PRHDT and FYEKMQ (reference sequence). CDR3 DNA sequence: TGTGCCAGCAGCTTAGTTGAAGGGACAGGGGCTTCACCCCTCCACTTT. Protein sequence: CASSLVEGTGASPLHF. Based on the CDR3 plus reference TRBV13 and TRBJ1-6, the full variable domain is AAGVIQSPRHLIKEKRETATLKCYPIPRHDTVYWYQQGPGQDPQFLISFYEKMQSDKGSIPDRFSAQQFSDYHSELNMSSLELGDSALYFCASSLVEGTGASPLHFGNGTRLTVT.

J is TRBJ2-7 and V is TRBV27; D is unresolved. The CDR3 loop spans 12 amino acids. Germline loops: CDR1 MNHEY, CDR2 SMNVEV (reference sequence). V was pared by 7 bases and J by 6 bases, with 13 bases between. In DNA, the CDR3 is TGTGCCAGCAATTCGGCAGGAACCGAGCAGTACTTC. Protein sequence: CASNSAGTEQYF.

This clone has just a few counts. The chain joins TRBV11-2 to TRBJ2-7, with 7 bases identical to TRBD1. The CDR3 is 14 amino acids. Germline CDR1 SGHAT, CDR2 FQNNGV. J lost 3 bases, V lost 4 bases, and 6 bases had no gene match. The chain's CDR3 is CASSSTGYYYEQYF. Written as DNA, the CDR3 is TGTGCCAGCAGCTCGACAGGGTACTACTACGAGCAGTACTTC.

J is TRBJ2-2 and V is TRBV11-3, with 9 bases that match TRBD1. CDR3 size: 15 residues. V was clipped by 5 bases and J by 2 bases; unmatched bases: 3. Germline lookup yields CDR1 SGHNT and CDR2 YENEEA. CDR3 sequence reads: CASSHTGGNTGELFF. CDR3 nucleotides: TGTGCCAGCAGCCACACAGGGGGCAACACCGGGGAGCTGTTTTTT.

This clone has only one observation. The chain has TRBV11-3 and TRBJ2-1; TRBD2 matches 8 bases. Losses at the gene ends were 2 bases for V and 7 bases for J; bases not matched to a gene: 7. The CDR3 runs to 15 residues. From germline, CDR1 is SGHNT and CDR2 YENEEA. CDR3 sequence: CASSLTGLAGNEQFF. In DNA, the CDR3 is TGTGCCAGCAGCTTAACCGGACTAGCAGGGAATGAGCAGTTCTTC.

This clone was counted at least ten times. In the same sample, other DNA sequences code for this CDR3. This sequence joins TRBV6-4 and TRBJ1-5; no clear D. Trimming removed 3 bases from V and 6 bases from J, with 9 bases in between. Per germline, CDR1 MRHNA and CDR2 SNTAGT. CDR3 size: 13 residues. The CDR3 DNA is TGTGCCAGCAGTGAAAACCGGGGTCAGCCCCAGCATTTT. It specifies CASSENRGQPQHF.

The CDR3 protein is CASSIGLAENIQYF. CDR3 in DNA: TGTGCCAGCAGTATAGGGCTAGCGGAAAACATTCAGTACTTC. V gene TRBV7-2 combines with J gene TRBJ2-4; TRBD2 agrees at 7 bases. Looked up from germline, CDR1 is SGHTA and CDR2 is FQGNSA. The V segment lost 6 bases and the J segment 5 bases; nucleotides outside the gene matches: 7. This CDR3 is 14 amino acids long.

A few counts support this clone. This chain joins TRBV29-1 and TRBJ2-2; D remains unclear. Trimming took 3 bases from V and 3 from J, leaving 11 bases between them. Germline V CDR1 and CDR2: SQVTM, ANQGSEA. The CDR3 is made up of 14 amino acids. The CDR3 coding sequence is TGCAGCGTTGATTCCGGGTTTTACACCGGGGAGCTGTTTTTT. Encoded protein: CSVDSGFYTGELFF.

The table lists this clone with a few counts. The CDR3 region is CASIRGGDSYNNEQFF. The DNA for the CDR3 is TGTGCCAGCATCCGGGGTGGGGACTCTTACAACAATGAGCAGTTCTTC. V is TRBV9 and J is TRBJ2-1; perhaps TRBD2 as D (6 bases). The CDR3 extends over 16 amino acids. CDR1 and CDR2 (germline): SGDLS, YYNGEE. Between the trimmed V and J ends, which lost 6 bases and 5 bases, there was a span of 21 bases. Full variable domain (remainder filled in from reference TRBV9 and TRBJ2-1): DSGVTQTPKHLITATGQRVTLRCSPRSGDLSVYWYQQSLDQGLQFLIQYYNGEERAKGNILERFSAQQFPDLHSELNLSSLELGDSALYFCASIRGGDSYNNEQFFGPGTRLTVL.

In DNA form, the CDR3 reads TGTGCCAGCAGCTGGGGACAGGGAACAGATACGCAGTATTTT. Its translation: CASSWGQGTDTQYF. The chain uses TRBV7-9 and TRBJ2-3, with 9 bases that match TRBD1. CDR1 is SEHNR and CDR2 is FQNEAQ in the germline V gene (reference sequence). The CDR3 contains 14 residues. The ends lost 4 bases at V and 3 bases at J; junction bases unmatched: 2.

The chain has TRBV28 and TRBJ2-1; no clear D gene. The V and J ends lost 5 bases and 9 bases respectively, with 11 bases between them. This CDR3 region has 12 residues. The V gene's germline CDR1 is MDHEN and CDR2 SYDVKM. As DNA, the CDR3 is TGTGCCAGCAGTACTCCCCGCCGTGAGCAGTTCTTC. Protein: CASSTPRREQFF.

The V gene is TRBV12-5, the J gene TRBJ2-3; D remains ambiguous. The CDR3 totals 12 residues. The germline V and J ends were trimmed by 8 bases and 0 bases, with 6 bases remaining between them. The V gene's germline CDR1 is LGHNT and CDR2 FRNRAP. CDR3 DNA: TGTGCTAGTAAGACTAGCACAGATACGCAGTATTTT. It encodes CASKTSTDTQYF.